This TCR beta chain was recovered during a study of blood T cell repertoires in COVID-19. Study summary: Nucleic acid was either cDNA or gDNA, and it came from T cells, B-cell-depleted T cells, or PBMCs.

This clone is a singleton in its sample. Sequencing used immunoSEQ multiplex PCR; TCRdb keeps in-frame clones, though not all of them. Of roughly 160,000 clones detected, approximately 80% appear once; the ten largest clones hold approximately 11%. Sequencing used PBMCs or T cells enriched from blood (not recorded which). This TCR derives from a man aged 50 to 59 who had recovered from COVID-19.

Written as DNA, the CDR3 is TGTGCCAGCAGCGACAGGGGTAGCTCTAACTATGGCTACACCTTC. Translation: CASSDRGSSNYGYTF. V usage is TRBV11-2 and J usage is TRBJ1-2; 8 bases fit TRBD1. The CDR3 length is 15 residues. CDR1 SGHAT and CDR2 FQNNGV come from the germline V gene. V lost 5 bases to trimming and J lost 0 bases; unmatched junction nucleotides: 5.